The sequence of this T cell receptor beta chain was determined in a study of blood T cell repertoires in COVID-19. In the study overall: The study drew acute and convalescent COVID-19 samples from the United States, Italy and Spain. PBMCs, B-cell-depleted T cells, or T cells provided the cDNA or gDNA that made up the material.

In the study's own analysis: Estimates of nucleated cell counts were drawn from the amplification of reference gene primers. The repertoire was sequenced with immunoSEQ multiplex PCR; TCRdb's copy has only in-frame clones and lacks some. V and J calls and clone size are as listed in that table; D and trimming were resolved from the DNA. The sample contains under 200,000 clones, more than 70% of which appear only once. In germline, CDR1 is LGHNA, CDR2 YNFKEQ. The V and J ends lost 2 bases and 4 bases, in that order; junction bases with no gene match: 2. This CDR3 has 15 residues. This TCR derives from a man over 45 with active or convalescent COVID-19. Specimen: peripheral blood. The V gene is TRBV4-2, the J gene TRBJ1-4; 9 bases fit TRBD1. CDR3 nucleotides: TGTGCCAGCAGCCAACCGGGACAGGGTAATGAAAAACTGTTTTTT. Encoded protein: CASSQPGQGNEKLFF.